This T cell receptor beta chain was documented in a study of CD8 T cells in Susac syndrome. Overall study findings and caveats: A relatively small number of individuals underwent TCR sequencing and HLA analysis.

To note about this clonotype: No antigen is known for it.

Sequencing of TCR beta was performed on blood CD8+ T cells and on blood CD4+ T cells. Random hexamers served to reverse transcribe roughly 0.45 to 1 ug RNA. TCR beta CDR3 was amplified by immunoSEQ multiplex PCR. This amplification extended across 54 Vbeta and 13 Jbeta segments. MiXCR was run by TCRdb on the immunoSEQ multiplex PCR reads, yielding one entry per CDR3 protein. The sample contains approximately 120,000 distinct CDR3 sequences, around 92% of which appear only once. The CDR3 loop spans 12 amino acids. Trimming pared 0 bases from V and 6 bases from J, leaving 8 bases between. CDR1 and CDR2 from the germline V gene are SQVTM and ANQGSEA.

Sequenced: CD8+ T cells from PBMCs. V gene TRBV29-1 combines with J gene TRBJ1-2; a weak D match, TRBD1 (6 bases). This receptor was obtained from a human donor in good health. CDR3 DNA: TGCAGCGTTGAAGAGGGGGCGCATGGCTACACCTTC. Its protein is CSVEEGAHGYTF.